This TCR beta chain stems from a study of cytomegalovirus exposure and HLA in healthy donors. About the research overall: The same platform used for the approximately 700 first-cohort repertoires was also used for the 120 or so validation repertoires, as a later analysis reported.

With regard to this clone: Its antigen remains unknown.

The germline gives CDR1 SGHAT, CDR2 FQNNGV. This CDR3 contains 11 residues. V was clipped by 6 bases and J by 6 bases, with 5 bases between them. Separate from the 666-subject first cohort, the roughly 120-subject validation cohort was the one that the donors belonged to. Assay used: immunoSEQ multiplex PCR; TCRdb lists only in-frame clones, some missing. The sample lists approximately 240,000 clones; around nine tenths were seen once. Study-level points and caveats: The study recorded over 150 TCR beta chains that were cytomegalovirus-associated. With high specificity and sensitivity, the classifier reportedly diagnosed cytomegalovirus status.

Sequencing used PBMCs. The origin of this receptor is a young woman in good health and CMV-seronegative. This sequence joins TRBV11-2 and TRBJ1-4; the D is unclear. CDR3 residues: CASSLDEKLFF. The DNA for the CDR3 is TGTGCCAGCAGTCTTGATGAAAAACTGTTTTTT. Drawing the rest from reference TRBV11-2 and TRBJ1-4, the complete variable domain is EAGVAQSPRYKIIEKRQSVAFWCNPISGHATLYWYQQILGQGPKLLIQFQNNGVVDDSQLPKDRFSAERLKGVDSTLKIQPAKLEDSAVYLCASSLDEKLFFGSGTQLSVL.